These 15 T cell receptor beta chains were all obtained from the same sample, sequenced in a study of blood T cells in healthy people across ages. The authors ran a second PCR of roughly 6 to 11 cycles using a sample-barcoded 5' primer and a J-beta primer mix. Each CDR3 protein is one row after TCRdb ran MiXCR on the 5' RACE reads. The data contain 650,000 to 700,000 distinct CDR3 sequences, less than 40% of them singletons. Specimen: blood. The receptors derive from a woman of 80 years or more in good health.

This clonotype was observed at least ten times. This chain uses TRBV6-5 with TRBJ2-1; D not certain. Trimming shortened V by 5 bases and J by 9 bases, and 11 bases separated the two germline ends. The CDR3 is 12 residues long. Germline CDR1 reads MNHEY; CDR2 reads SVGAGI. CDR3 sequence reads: CASSPGSAEQFF. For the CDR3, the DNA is TGTGCCAGCAGTCCCGGGTCCGCTGAGCAGTTCTTC.

The CDR3 sequence is CSAYSRDRAVHEQFF. The CDR3 bases are TGCAGTGCTTATTCCCGGGACAGGGCGGTCCATGAGCAGTTCTTC. The J gene is TRBJ2-1, the V gene TRBV20-1, with 9 bases identical to TRBD1. Germline V gives CDR1 DFQATT, CDR2 SNEGSKA (reference sequence). The trim removed 5 bases at V and 8 bases at J, leaving 13 bases unmatched. The CDR3 runs 15 residues.

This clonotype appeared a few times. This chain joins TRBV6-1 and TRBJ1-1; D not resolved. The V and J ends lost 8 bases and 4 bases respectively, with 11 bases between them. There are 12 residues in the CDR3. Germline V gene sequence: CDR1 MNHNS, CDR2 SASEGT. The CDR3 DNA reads TGTGCCAGCTATTCCTTTAGCACTGAAGCTTTCTTT. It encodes CASYSFSTEAFF.

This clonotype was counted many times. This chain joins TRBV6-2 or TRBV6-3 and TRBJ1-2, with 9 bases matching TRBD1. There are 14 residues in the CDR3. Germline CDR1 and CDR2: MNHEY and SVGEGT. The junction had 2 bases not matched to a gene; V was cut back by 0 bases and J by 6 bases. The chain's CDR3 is CASSYSRQGDGYTF. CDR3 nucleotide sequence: TGTGCCAGCAGTTACTCAAGACAGGGGGATGGCTACACCTTC.

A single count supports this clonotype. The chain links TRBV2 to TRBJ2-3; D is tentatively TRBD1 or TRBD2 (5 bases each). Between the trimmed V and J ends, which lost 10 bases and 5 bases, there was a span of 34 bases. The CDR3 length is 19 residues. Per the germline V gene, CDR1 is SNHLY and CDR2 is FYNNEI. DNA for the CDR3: TGTGCCACCATTCCTCGGGACCCCCGGAGGCTGATTAGAGGAGATACGCAGTATTTT. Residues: CATIPRDPRRLIRGDTQYF.

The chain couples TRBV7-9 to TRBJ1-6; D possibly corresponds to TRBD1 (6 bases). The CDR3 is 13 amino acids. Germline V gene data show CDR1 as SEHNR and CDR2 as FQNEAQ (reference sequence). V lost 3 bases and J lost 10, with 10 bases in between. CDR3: CASSFPGASPLHF. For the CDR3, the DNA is TGTGCCAGCAGCTTCCCAGGGGCCTCACCCCTCCACTTT.

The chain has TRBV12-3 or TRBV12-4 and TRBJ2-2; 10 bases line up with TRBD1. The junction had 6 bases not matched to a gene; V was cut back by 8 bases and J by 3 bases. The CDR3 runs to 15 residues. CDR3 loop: CASGGTGAYTGELFF. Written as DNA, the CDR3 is TGTGCCAGCGGCGGGACAGGGGCATACACCGGGGAGCTGTTTTTT.

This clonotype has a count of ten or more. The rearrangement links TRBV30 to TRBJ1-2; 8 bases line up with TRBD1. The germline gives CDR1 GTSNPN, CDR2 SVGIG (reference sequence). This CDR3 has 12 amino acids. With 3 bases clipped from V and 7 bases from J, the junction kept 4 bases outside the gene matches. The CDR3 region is CAWSSDRGGYTF. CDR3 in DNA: TGTGCCTGGAGCTCCGACAGGGGTGGCTACACCTTC.

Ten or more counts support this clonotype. The CDR3 is CASRRISGTRWGEQYF. Here the CDR3 DNA reads TGTGCCAGCAGGAGAATTTCCGGGACAAGGTGGGGCGAGCAGTACTTC. The chain recombines TRBV6-2 or TRBV6-3 with TRBJ2-7, with D perhaps matching TRBD1 (6 bases). This CDR3 spans 16 amino acids. Germline loops: CDR1 MNHEY, CDR2 SVGEGT. V was clipped by 6 bases and J by 6 bases, with 24 bases between them.

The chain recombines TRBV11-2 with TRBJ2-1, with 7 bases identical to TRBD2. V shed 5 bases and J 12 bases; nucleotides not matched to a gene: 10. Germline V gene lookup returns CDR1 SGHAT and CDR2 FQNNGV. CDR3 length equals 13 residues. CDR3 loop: CASSTQREGPQFF. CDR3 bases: TGTGCCAGCAGCACCCAGAGGGAGGGGCCGCAGTTCTTC.

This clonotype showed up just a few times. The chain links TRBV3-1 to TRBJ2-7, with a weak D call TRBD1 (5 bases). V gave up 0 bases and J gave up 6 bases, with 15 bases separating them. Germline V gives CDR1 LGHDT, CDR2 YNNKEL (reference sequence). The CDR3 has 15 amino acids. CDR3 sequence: CASSQDVRALAEQYF. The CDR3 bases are TGTGCCAGCAGCCAAGATGTCAGGGCACTGGCCGAGCAGTACTTC.

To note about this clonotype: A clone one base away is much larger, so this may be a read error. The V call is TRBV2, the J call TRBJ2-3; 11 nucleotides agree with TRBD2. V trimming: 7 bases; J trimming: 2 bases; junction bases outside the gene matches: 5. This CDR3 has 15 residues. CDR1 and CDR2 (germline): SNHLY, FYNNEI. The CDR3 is CASKMGLADTDTQYF. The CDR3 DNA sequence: TGTGCCAGCAAGATGGGACTAGCGGACACAGATACGCAGTATTTT.

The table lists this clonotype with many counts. The CDR3 nucleotides are TGTGCCACCCAAACTAGCGGGGGTCTCCAAGAGACCCAGTACTTC. It is translated as CATQTSGGLQETQYF. The chain combines TRBV3-1 with TRBJ2-5; 11 bases are shared with TRBD2. Germline CDR1 LGHDT, CDR2 YNNKEL (reference sequence). J lost 1 base, V lost 10 bases, and 8 bases had no gene match. CDR3 length: 15 amino acids.

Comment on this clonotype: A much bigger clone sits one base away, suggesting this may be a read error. CDR3 amino acids: CASSPKGSPFYEQYF. The CDR3 bases are TGCGCCAGCAGCCCCAAAGGTTCTCCCTTCTACGAGCAGTACTTC. This chain uses TRBV5-1 with TRBJ2-7; D unresolved. The CDR3 has 15 residues. Germline loops: CDR1 SGHRS, CDR2 YFSETQ. Trimming removed 4 bases from V and 3 bases from J, with 17 bases in between.

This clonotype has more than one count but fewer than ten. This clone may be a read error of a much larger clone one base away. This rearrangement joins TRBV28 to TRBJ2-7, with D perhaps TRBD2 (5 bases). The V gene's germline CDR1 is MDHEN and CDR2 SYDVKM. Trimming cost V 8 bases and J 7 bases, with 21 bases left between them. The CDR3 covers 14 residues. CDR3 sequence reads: CASRGGSSVDEQYF. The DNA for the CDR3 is TGTGCCAGCCGCGGAGGCAGTTCGGTGGATGAGCAGTACTTC.